This T cell receptor (beta chain) is from a study of blood T cell repertoires in COVID-19. Study overall: COVID-19 samples collected from the United States, Italy and Spain covered acute and convalescent phases. Nucleic acid was either cDNA or gDNA, and it came from T cells, B-cell-depleted T cells, or PBMCs.

There are 12 residues in the CDR3. Trimming cost V 7 bases and J 8 bases; bases outside gene matches: 6. Germline assignment: CDR1 MNHEY and CDR2 SVGAGI. Exposed participants encountered a COVID-19 case during the 2 weeks preceding study entry. Clones were read by immunoSEQ multiplex PCR, and TCRdb kept only the in-frame ones, dropping some. The table lists 150,000 or so clones, approximately 83% of them singletons, with approximately 5.1% in the top ten. The J gene is TRBJ1-2, the V gene TRBV6-5; 8 positions agree with TRBD1. Sample: PBMCs or T cells enriched from blood (not recorded which). This clonotype originated in an older man who had been exposed to COVID-19. This chain's CDR3 is CASTLDREGYTF. CDR3 nucleotides: TGTGCCAGCACCTTGGACAGGGAAGGCTACACCTTC.